This is a list of T cell receptor beta chains from one sample in a study of T cell responses to AZD1222 COVID-19 vaccine. Method: immunoSEQ multiplex PCR; TCRdb's copy keeps in-frame clones and lacks some. The sample lists approximately 85,000 clones; 85% to 90% were seen once. The source material was peripheral blood, sampled on day 0 of AZD1222 vaccination. The receptors come from an adult in good health. The CDR3 runs from the conserved cysteine through the conserved F or W. The D gene is left open where the match is weak. Clone size is shown for a subset of rows, as once, few, many or a class of expanded clone.

-	TRBJ1-4	-	TRBV28	CASSWPGRGNEKLFF	TGTGCCAGCAGTTGGCCAGGGAGGGGGAATGAAAAACTGTTTTTT
TRBD1	TRBJ2-7	-	TRBV3-1/TRBV3-2	CASSNSGQGLREQYF	TGTGCCAGCAGCAACTCGGGACAGGGACTTCGCGAGCAGTACTTC
-	TRBJ1-5	-	TRBV6-5	CASSYSHPALGQPQHF	TGTGCCAGCAGTTACTCTCACCCGGCACTAGGTCAGCCCCAGCATTTT
TRBD2	TRBJ2-2	once	TRBV7-9	CASSLSLAVNTGELFF	TGTGCCAGCAGCTTAAGTCTAGCGGTGAACACCGGGGAGCTGTTTTTT
-	TRBJ2-5	-	TRBV11-2	CASSLGGLGQTQYF	TGTGCCAGCAGCTTAGGCGGATTAGGACAGACCCAGTACTTC
-	TRBJ2-5	-	TRBV27	CASSLEAGSGKTQYF	TGTGCCAGCAGTTTAGAGGCAGGGTCAGGGAAGACCCAGTACTTC
-	TRBJ2-3	-	TRBV4-1	CASSQGRNSVPTDTQYF	TGCGCCAGCAGCCAAGGGAGGAATAGCGTGCCCACAGATACGCAGTATTTT
-	TRBJ1-5	-	TRBV6-5	CASTQAGGGLQPQHF	TGTGCCAGCACCCAAGCGGGAGGGGGGCTTCAGCCCCAGCATTTT
TRBD2	TRBJ2-7	-	TRBV6-2/TRBV6-3	CASSSYGLAAPQQYF	TGTGCCAGCAGTTCCTACGGACTAGCGGCCCCCCAGCAGTACTTC
-	TRBJ1-4	-	TRBV19	CASSPAEALNEKLFF	TGTGCCAGTAGTCCCGCAGAGGCCCTTAATGAAAAACTGTTTTTT
-	TRBJ1-2	-	TRBV4-3	CASSRTTENYGYTF	TGCGCCAGCAGCCGAACGACCGAAAACTATGGCTACACCTTC
TRBD1	TRBJ1-6	-	TRBV6-1	CASSADPGQINSPLHF	TGTGCCAGCAGTGCGGATCCGGGACAGATTAATTCACCCCTCCACTTT
TRBD2	TRBJ2-3	-	TRBV2	CASRRDYTDTQYF	TGTGCCAGCAGGCGGGACTACACAGATACGCAGTATTTT
-	TRBJ1-1	-	TRBV7-9	CASSLNTEAFF	TGTGCCAGCAGCTTGAACACTGAAGCTTTCTTT